This T cell receptor (beta chain) came from a study of cytomegalovirus exposure and HLA in healthy donors (dated by TCRdb to 2017 to 2019). Notes on the research overall: According to an earlier analysis of 587 of the donors, some 180 million T cells yielded 117 million unique TCR beta sequences and roughly 280 Gb of sequence data. In a later genetic analysis, genome-wide SNP genotypes for about three fifths of the roughly 670 donors were used, and that subset was treated as a discovery cohort. To decide whether each TCR beta V gene segment behaved as functional or pseudogenic, an earlier analysis of some 600 of the donors relied on high-throughput TCR beta sequencing. To study patterns of TCR occurrence, a later analysis re-analyzed previously published TCR beta repertoires from 650 to 750 donors and added high-resolution HLA genotyping. The later analysis used no new phenotypic data to find candidate immune exposures, relying instead on TCR beta sequences and their occurrence across donors. Class I and class II HLA loci were covered by the typing at four-digit resolution. Four to six DR-DQ haplotypes were handled as single units for association and clustering, since linkage in the cohort was strong. Alongside the repertoire data, information on donor age, sex, ethnicity and CMV serostatus was compiled. Of the 350 to 450 genotyped donors, roughly 76% were placed in the genetic ancestry cluster associated with self-reported Caucasian donors. The T cell repertoires of some 670 subjects were profiled by immunosequencing and related to cytomegalovirus serostatus. Across 398 genotyped donors of the cohort, an average of approximately 240,000 unique TCR beta nucleotide sequences per donor were sequenced, and roughly a sixth of those sequences were non-productive. To predict cytomegalovirus infection status, the study combined high-throughput TCR immunosequencing, statistical association of individual TCRs with disease status, and machine learning. A separate validation cohort of roughly 120 different subjects was used in addition to the roughly 670-subject first cohort. Roughly 300 gigabases of sequencing data and around 87 million unique TCR sequences were included in an early release covering around 600 HLA-typed donors. The study aimed to test whether cataloging public T cell receptors could reveal signatures of past pathogen exposure. Every repertoire in the discovery cohort had been generated on one and the same sequencing platform. Typing coverage varied by locus: roughly 620-630 donors for A, B, C, DRB1 and DQB1; around 560 for DQA1; some 610 for DPA1; roughly 470 for DPB1. Here is what the overall study found, with its caveats: Correlated functional status among segregating V segments might reflect linkage disequilibrium, but an unknown experimental factor could not be ruled out. Because the 87-base-pair reads could not distinguish some IMGT-functional V segments, including TRBV6-2 and TRBV6-3, those segments were excluded. In the study, approximately 160 TCR beta chains were listed as associated with cytomegalovirus. In vitro tests confirmed that three of the cytomegalovirus-associated TCR beta chains recognize cytomegalovirus antigens. In a later genetic analysis, a missense DCLRE1C variant was associated with V-gene and J-gene trimming of TCR beta chains, and the association was replicated in an independent cohort. Immune exposure information for the cohort was limited to CMV serostatus. Compared with the approximately 700-donor mean, donors in an Asian-associated ancestry cluster had fewer N-insertions in productive TCRs, according to a later genetic analysis. A group of highly shared sequence variants was considered likely to be a technical artifact of the sequencing pipeline. According to a later analysis, parvovirus B19, influenza, CMV and Epstein-Barr virus appeared linked to several top co-occurrence clusters. A later analysis found that TCR association rates varied across HLA loci, with DRB1 alleles showing the most associated TCRs and HLA-C alleles the fewest. A further reported finding was that TCR beta sequences accurately predicted the HLA-A and HLA-B alleles for most subjects in the first cohort. Broadly in line with IMGT annotations, most TCR beta V segments showed up in productive rearrangements about 87% or about 30% of the time in an earlier analysis of several hundred of the donors. This cohort had only TCR beta chains sequenced, and the lack of alpha or paired-chain data limited which features could be detected. Presence/absence analyses assumed roughly uniform sequencing depth across donors, an assumption that may not hold. When HLA alleles, especially DR and DQ, strongly co-occurred, attributing TCR associations to individual alleles was difficult. Cytomegalovirus status was reported to be diagnosed by the classifier with high specificity and sensitivity in both the original and validation cohorts. Because HLA typing was unavailable for some donors at each locus, only the typed subset was used in association tests. Most TCR sequences were seen in very few donors, while some public TCRs were found in many individuals. According to a later analysis, most CMV-associated TCR beta chains appeared to be HLA-restricted, and the HLA associations seemed to be driven largely by CMV exposure. A later analysis associated 16,951 TCR beta sequences with specific HLA alleles at a false discovery rate of 0.05. The earlier analysis of 587 of the donors excluded some 15 rarely observed V segments, including chromosome 9 orphons, because counts were too low. Compared with equally common non-associated chains, HLA-associated TCR beta chains in a later analysis were more clonally expanded and had lower generation probabilities. It was suggested by the authors that the approach could potentially be generalized to other disease states and immunological phenotypes.

In total, over 600 healthy bone marrow donors made up the cohort. At the time of sampling, all cohort members were nominally healthy, though unrecorded immune exposures were likely present. The donor was CMV seronegative and was included in the group of hundreds of seronegative cohort members. A peripheral blood sample was provided by each donor, and peripheral blood mononuclear cells were used for TCR beta sequencing. The Qiagen DNeasy Blood Extraction Kit was used to extract genomic DNA from the blood cell samples. Receptor libraries were prepared by the immunoSEQ multiplex PCR assay. For the multiplex PCR, a mixture combining 60 forward primers for TCR Vbeta segments and 13 reverse primers for TCR Jbeta segments was used. A multiplex PCR assay on genomic DNA amplified the CDR3 region of rearranged TCR beta genes. The Illumina HiSeq System was used to sequence the amplified TCR beta libraries as 87-base-pair reads. As for the original processing: A later analysis tallied 80 million to 95 million unique TCR beta chains across the 666 repertoires, and around 10 million of those chains were shared by two or more donors. A nearest-neighbor algorithm error-corrected the raw reads and collapsed the reads into unique sequences, merging closely related sequences to remove PCR and sequencing errors. To assign V, D and J gene segments, CDR3 sequences were aligned to IMGT reference sequences. For a sequence to be retained, a match of at least six nucleotides was required to both a V gene segment and a J gene segment. A rearrangement was called productive if the CDR3 had no stop codons and remained in frame with V and J, and every other rearrangement was called non-productive. Following IMGT convention, CDR3 was defined as the stretch from the second conserved V-encoded cysteine to the conserved J-encoded phenylalanine. The earlier analysis of fewer than 700 of the donors excluded sequences that lacked an unambiguous match to a single V gene segment. In an earlier analysis of approximately 550 of the donors, V segments were called functional above 56.7% productive rearrangements and were called segregating when the between-donor standard deviation exceeded 5%. To diagnose cytomegalovirus status from the catalog of TCR beta chain sequences, a statistical classification framework was built. V and J gene assignment, in a later analysis, came from comparing TCR nucleotide sequences with IMGT/GENE-DB human TR gene sequences. In a later analysis, CDR3 sequences and most-parsimonious VDJ recombination scenarios were assigned using the TCRdist pipeline. In a later analysis, each TCR beta chain was defined by its CDR3 amino acid sequence together with its V-gene family, and reads without a unique V-gene family were excluded. As a way to deal with suspected cross-contamination and a sequencing artifact, a later analysis dropped 592 nucleotide sequences that were highly shared and had low generation probability. A later analysis calculated a clonal expansion index for each public chain from normalized within-repertoire ranks of inferred template counts. In a later analysis, generation probabilities were computed using a VDJ recombination model fitted to out-of-frame rearrangements, and the results were checked against IGoR. In a later analysis, TCR-TCR, TCR-HLA and TCR-CMV co-occurrence was scored with hypergeometric tests, and a repertoire-size bias correction was applied to TCR pairs. To estimate false discovery rates, a later analysis permuted the HLA or CMV assignments 20 times. In a later analysis, co-occurring TCRs were grouped with DBSCAN, and TCRdist sequence similarity was added when clustering was performed within HLA-allele-positive subsets. Co-occurrence clustering excluded repertoires with fewer than 30,000 or more than 120,000 public chains, plus five with anomalous nucleotide sharing. TCRdb re-hosts the immuneACCESS table, in-frame sequences only. Its copies lack some clones; in the studies checked, an unresolved V gene accounts for under half of them, and the cause for the rest is not known. Clone size and the V and J calls come from that table; the DNA yielded D and trimming. The table for this sample lists about 93,000 clones; approximately 81% of them were counted only once. The ten largest clones add up to approximately 3% of the sample.

The CDR3 measures 20 amino acids from cysteine to phenylalanine. CDR3 DNA only is kept here, 60 bases in frame from base 1. From V the trimming removes 0 bases and from J it removes 4 bases, while the gene matches leave 18 bases of the junction unaccounted for. CDR1 and CDR2, looked up from the germline V gene, are SGHRS and YFSETQ. This clone has more than one count but fewer than ten. Its cognate antigen has yet to be identified. Per-nucleotide qualities are absent, and no much larger clonotype sits a single base away. The sequence joins TRBV5-1 to TRBJ2-3; 9 junctional bases match TRBD2. The clonotype originates from a woman between 40 and 55 years old in good health and CMV-seronegative. Sequenced sample: PBMCs. The encoded CDR3 is CASSLVGSGRRARDPDTQYF. The DNA reads as follows: TGCGCCAGCAGCTTGGTGGGTAGCGGGAGAAGGGCGAGGGATCCAGATACGCAGTATTTT.